Each of the 25 T cell receptor beta chains below was sequenced from the same sample in a study of blood T cell repertoires in COVID-19. Data came from immunoSEQ multiplex PCR; TCRdb stores just in-frame clones and leaves some out. The repertoire holds fewer than 65,000 clones, with around 87% as singletons. Sequences were obtained from peripheral blood. These receptors originate from a man in his fifties or sixties with acute or convalescent COVID-19.

This clone is a singleton in its sample. A junction end diverges from the germline sequence, so it may reflect a read error. CDR3 nucleotide sequence: TGTGCCAGCAGCTCCCCGGACACAGGGGTCCAGGTCTTC. This gives the protein CASSSPDTGVQVF. V is TRBV13 and J is TRBJ2-1; 7 bases match TRBD1. This CDR3 is built from 13 residues. The germline V gene has CDR1 PRHDT and CDR2 FYEKMQ (reference sequence).

This clone has only one observation. The J gene is TRBJ1-1, the V gene TRBV9; D perhaps matches TRBD1 (5 bases). V was trimmed by 2 bases and J by 2 bases, leaving 13 bases between them. Germline CDR1 SGDLS, CDR2 YYNGEE. The CDR3 totals 15 residues. This chain's CDR3 is CASSVGGRANTEAFF. The CDR3 bases are TGTGCCAGCAGCGTGGGGGGACGGGCAAACACTGAAGCTTTCTTT.

The genes are TRBV3-1 (or the pseudogene TRBV3-2) and TRBJ1-1; D remains unclear. Germline V lookup: CDR1 LGHDT, CDR2 YNNKEL (reference sequence). Trimming removed 0 bases from V and 11 bases from J, with 16 bases in between. There are 14 residues in the CDR3. Written as DNA, the CDR3 is TGTGCCAGCAGCCAAGATCGCGTATCCTCGAGGGCTTTCTTT. Translating gives CASSQDRVSSRAFF.

The V and J genes are TRBV5-1 and TRBJ2-3; perhaps TRBD2 as D (6 bases). The CDR3 has 15 amino acids. The germline gives CDR1 SGHRS, CDR2 YFSETQ. Trimming took 6 bases from V and 3 from J, leaving 17 bases between them. For the CDR3, the DNA is TGCGCCAGCAAGGAAGTCCCTGGGGGGACAGATACGCAGTATTTT. This sequence encodes CASKEVPGGTDTQYF.

This chain uses TRBV9 with TRBJ2-1; 9 bases match TRBD2. The J segment lost 9 bases and the V segment lost 0 bases, leaving 7 bases of the junction unmatched. CDR3 length equals 15 residues. Germline loops: CDR1 SGDLS, CDR2 YYNGEE. The CDR3 sequence: CASSVGGGAESEQFF. Here the CDR3 DNA reads TGTGCCAGCAGCGTAGGCGGGGGGGCGGAGAGTGAGCAGTTCTTC. Filled out from reference TRBV9 and TRBJ2-1, the complete variable domain reads DSGVTQTPKHLITATGQRVTLRCSPRSGDLSVYWYQQSLDQGLQFLIQYYNGEERAKGNILERFSAQQFPDLHSELNLSSLELGDSALYFCASSVGGGAESEQFFGPGTRLTVL.

This clone was picked up one time. The DNA of the CDR3 is TGTGCCAGCAGCGGCACCGGGACAGGGGTCCACGAGCAGTACTTC. Amino acids: CASSGTGTGVHEQYF. V and J are TRBV5-6 and TRBJ2-7; TRBD1 agrees at 10 bases. The CDR3 consists of 15 residues. J was trimmed by 5 bases and V by 4 bases; bases with no gene match: 9. Germline V gene data show CDR1 as SGHDT and CDR2 as YYEEEE.

The rearrangement joins TRBV19 to TRBJ1-2; D call uncertain. The CDR3 runs 15 residues. Germline V CDR1 and CDR2: LNHDA, SQIVND (reference sequence). With 1 base removed from V and 2 bases from J, the gap between germline ends came to 11 bases. In nucleotides, the CDR3 is TGTGCCAGTAGTATAGCTACAGCAAACAACTATGGCTACACCTTC. The encoded protein is CASSIATANNYGYTF.

The CDR3 DNA sequence: TGTGCCTGGAGGTTAGGAGGGGCTGAAGCTTTCTTT. It encodes CAWRLGGAEAFF. The V and J genes are TRBV30 and TRBJ1-1; tentatively, D is TRBD1 (5 bases). Deletions cut 3 bases from V and 6 bases from J, with 11 bases between. The CDR3 contains 12 residues. Germline lookup yields CDR1 GTSNPN and CDR2 SVGIG (reference sequence).

V and J are TRBV10-3 and TRBJ1-5; a possible D gene is TRBD1 (6 bases). The CDR3 covers 15 residues. Germline V gene sequence: CDR1 ENHRY, CDR2 SYGVKD. V was clipped by 5 bases and J by 4 bases, with 15 bases between them. CDR3 protein: CAISKGRTENQPQHF. The CDR3 nucleotides read TGTGCCATCAGTAAAGGTAGGACAGAAAATCAGCCCCAGCATTTT.

The chain joins TRBV5-1 to TRBJ2-3; D gene unclear. Germline V gives CDR1 SGHRS, CDR2 YFSETQ. This CDR3 comprises 15 residues. With 0 bases removed from V and 0 bases from J, the gap between germline ends came to 8 bases. CDR3 sequence: CASSLGLSSTDTQYF. The CDR3, as DNA: TGCGCCAGCAGCTTGGGACTTTCTAGCACAGATACGCAGTATTTT.

This clone was counted a single time. The chain employs TRBV11-2 and TRBJ2-2; D remains ambiguous. The V end lost 2 bases, the J end lost 4 bases, and 8 bases lay between the germline ends. Germline V CDR1 and CDR2: SGHAT, FQNNGV. The CDR3 runs 14 residues. The CDR3, as DNA: TGTGCCAGCAGCTTACACGCCGGCACCGGGGAGCTGTTTTTT. Residues: CASSLHAGTGELFF.

The chain employs TRBV23-1 and TRBJ1-1; D is uncertain. TRBV23-1 is identified as an open reading frame with a role that is uncertain. V was pared by 0 bases and J by 1 base, with 9 bases between. This CDR3 has 15 residues. Here the CDR3 reads CASSQSPTPNTEAFF. The CDR3 DNA is TGCGCCAGCAGTCAATCGCCCACACCGAACACTGAAGCTTTCTTT.

The chain employs TRBV11-2 and TRBJ1-1, with TRBD1 matching over 8 bases. The V segment lost 5 bases and the J segment 3 bases; nucleotides outside the gene matches: 8. Germline V gene data show CDR1 as SGHAT and CDR2 as FQNNGV. The CDR3 totals 15 residues. The CDR3 DNA reads as TGTGCCAGCAGCCCTTGGACAGGGAGAGACACTGAAGCTTTCTTT. Translating gives CASSPWTGRDTEAFF.

The V and J genes are TRBV6-5 and TRBJ1-1; 7 bases map to TRBD1. Trimming took 5 bases from V and 4 from J; bases not matched to a gene: 7. CDR3 length equals 14 residues. Germline-derived CDR1 and CDR2 are MNHEY and SVGAGI. CDR3 amino acids: CASSLRRGVTEAFF. The CDR3 nucleotides read TGTGCCAGCAGTCTACGCAGGGGGGTCACTGAAGCTTTCTTT.

The chain is built from TRBV7-8 and TRBJ1-2; TRBD1 matches at 8 bases. With 3 bases clipped from V and 4 bases from J, the junction kept 7 bases outside the gene matches. Germline-derived CDR1 and CDR2 are SGHVS and FQNEAQ. The CDR3 contains 15 residues. The CDR3 DNA sequence: TGTGCCAGCAGCTTCGCAGGGGGCGGGAGCTATGGCTACACCTTC. Protein sequence: CASSFAGGGSYGYTF.

The V gene is TRBV5-1, the J gene TRBJ2-2; TRBD1 might be the D (5 bases). V shed 0 bases and J shed 4 bases, with 7 bases lying between them. Germline assignment: CDR1 SGHRS and CDR2 YFSETQ. This CDR3 is built from 14 residues. Here the CDR3 reads CASSLGQSTGELFF. In nucleotides, the CDR3 is TGCGCCAGCAGCTTGGGACAGAGCACCGGGGAGCTGTTTTTT.

This sequence joins TRBV19 and TRBJ2-7; no clear D. V was clipped by 5 bases and J by 5 bases, with 7 bases between them. Germline loops: CDR1 LNHDA, CDR2 SQIVND (reference sequence). This CDR3 contains 11 residues. The CDR3 DNA reads TGTGCCAGTAGTTATGGCCACGAGCAGTACTTC. This sequence encodes CASSYGHEQYF.

This clone was seen only a few times. The J gene is TRBJ1-4, the V gene TRBV29-1; D is possibly TRBD1 (5 bases). The V end was cut by 5 bases, the J end by 8 bases, with 18 bases between. Germline V CDR1 and CDR2: SQVTM, ANQGSEA. This CDR3 is 14 amino acids long. CDR3 bases: TGCAGCGTTTCCTCGACAACTCAGGGAGAAAAACTGTTTTTT. Translated: CSVSSTTQGEKLFF.

This chain connects TRBV6-5 to TRBJ1-1; D perhaps matches TRBD1 (5 bases). CDR1 and CDR2 (germline): MNHEY, SVGAGI. This CDR3 spans 14 amino acids. V lost 2 bases to trimming and J lost 6 bases, with 13 bases between them. The CDR3 reads CASSYLQGVSEAFF. CDR3 in DNA: TGTGCCAGCAGTTACCTCCAGGGTGTCTCTGAAGCTTTCTTT.

V is TRBV7-2 and J is TRBJ2-2, with TRBD1 matching over 8 bases. After removal of 8 bases from V and 0 bases from J, the junction contained 5 bases not matched to a gene. The germline V gene encodes CDR1 SGHTA and CDR2 FQGNSA. The CDR3 totals 15 residues. The CDR3: CASGRGRANTGELFF. CDR3 DNA sequence: TGTGCCAGCGGCAGGGGGCGAGCGAACACCGGGGAGCTGTTTTTT.

The genes are TRBV2 and TRBJ1-2; no firm D call. The CDR3 runs 13 residues. The ends were cut back, 4 bases at V and 7 bases at J, with 13 bases in the middle. Germline lookup yields CDR1 SNHLY and CDR2 FYNNEI. CDR3 DNA: TGTGCCAGCAGTGCACAGCTTTCTGGTGGCTACACCTTC. It translates to CASSAQLSGGYTF.

The chain carries TRBV2 and TRBJ1-1; no reliable D call. The V end was cut by 2 bases, the J end by 3 bases, with 10 bases between. The CDR3 consists of 14 residues. Germline assignment: CDR1 SNHLY and CDR2 FYNNEI. The CDR3 DNA reads TGTGCCAGCAGTGAAACATCGCCCTACACTGAAGCTTTCTTT. Translated: CASSETSPYTEAFF.

The sample holds a few counts of this clone. This chain joins TRBV6-2 or TRBV6-3 and TRBJ2-5, with 9 bases identical to TRBD1. The CDR3 spans 16 residues. The junction had 11 bases not matched to a gene; V was cut back by 4 bases and J by 5 bases. CDR1 is MNHEY and CDR2 is SVGEGT in the germline V gene. The CDR3 DNA is TGTGCCAGCAGTTCCTGGAGACAGGGGGTCCGCGAGACCCAGTACTTC. It yields the protein CASSSWRQGVRETQYF.

The chain is built from TRBV2 and TRBJ1-3, with 8 bases aligning to TRBD1. Losses at the gene ends were 7 bases for V and 0 bases for J; bases not matched to a gene: 5. This CDR3 has 15 amino acids. CDR1 and CDR2 (germline): SNHLY, FYNNEI. The CDR3: CASTGQANSGNTIYF. CDR3 DNA sequence: TGTGCCAGCACGGGACAGGCGAACTCTGGAAACACCATATATTTT.

The V and J genes are TRBV10-3 and TRBJ1-2; tentative D call: TRBD1 (6 bases). Germline CDR1 reads ENHRY; CDR2 reads SYGVKD. Trimming shortened V by 10 bases and J by 7 bases, and 16 bases separated the two germline ends. There are 12 residues in the CDR3. The chain's CDR3 is CASNRDDLGYTF. In DNA form, the CDR3 reads TGTGCCAGCAACAGGGATGATCTTGGCTACACCTTC.